Given below is one TCR beta chain in context. The antigen it recognizes is unknown. No much larger clone exists at a distance of one base, and base qualities are not known. This record belongs to a study of OX40 agonist ivuxolimab in advanced cancers. In the study overall: The costimulatory receptor OX40 (CD134) was targeted by ivuxolimab, a fully human IgG2 agonistic monoclonal antibody. Partial responses occurred in three dose-escalation patients, of whom one had hepatocellular carcinoma and two had cutaneous melanoma. The monotherapy dose-escalation portion (N ≈ 55 patients) of the phase I ivuxolimab trial is reported in the paper. Of the approximately 54 patients in dose escalation, 19 had hepatocellular carcinoma, roughly 15 had melanoma, 9 had renal cell carcinoma and 9 had head and neck cancer. A male proportion of 70% to 90% and a mean age of 60 years, ranging from 23 to 79, were recorded for the dose-escalation cohort. Prior anti-PD-1, anti-PD-L1 or anti-CTLA-4 therapy was permitted, and checkpoint inhibitors had been received by less than 45% of dose-escalation patients. The point of sequencing TCRbeta in the periphery was to test whether ivuxolimab changed TCR sequence diversity and drove clonal T-cell expansion. Intravenous ivuxolimab was administered to patients every 2 weeks at six dose levels: 0.01, 0.1, 0.3, 1.5, 3 and 10 mg/kg.

The cysteine opens and the phenylalanine closes a CDR3 of 11 amino acids. Only the CDR3 part of the read is kept: 33 bases, read in frame from the first base. The germline V gene encodes CDR1 DFQATT and CDR2 SNEGSKA (reference sequence). V is clipped by 2 bases and J by 14 bases, and the sequence between their germline boundaries is 10 bases long. Genomic DNA was isolated from the sorted cells so that the TCRbeta CDR3 region could be sequenced. The immunoSEQ Assay was used to sequence the TCRbeta CDR3 regions. TCRdb limited this immuneACCESS table to in-frame rearrangements with V and J called. A share of clones is missing; checked studies link under half to unresolved V genes, and the rest is unexplained. The sample table records 70,000 to 90,000 clones; roughly 87% of these occur just once. The ten top clones hold around 10% of the sample. Patients with autoimmune disease history or receiving systemic immunosuppression were excluded from the trial. Peripheral blood for TCR sequencing was drawn from every dose cohort at baseline, at cycle 4 day 1 and at cycle 7 day 1. Samples came from an open-label, multicenter, first-in-human phase I dose-escalation trial of ivuxolimab. The trial enrolled adults with locally advanced or metastatic head and neck squamous cell, hepatocellular, melanoma or renal cell carcinoma. Before TCR sequencing, CD4+ T cells and CD8+ T cells from peripheral blood were sorted into separate populations.

Broad study findings and their caveats: On average, CD8+ T cells showed more expanded clones than CD4+ T cells after ivuxolimab. At doses from 0.1 to 3.0 mg/kg, clonal expansion was seen in both CD4+ and CD8+ blood T cells between baseline and week 6. Which antigens the clonally expanded peripheral T cells were specific for was not determined. In the 0.1-3.0 mg/kg groups, partial responders had among the lowest normalized peripheral clonal expansion, particularly in CD8+ T cells. Low levels of normalized T-cell clonal expansion were also shown by some nonresponding patients.

The rearrangement combines TRBV20-1 with TRBJ1-6; the D gene cannot be resolved reliably. This receptor was identified in an adult with an advanced solid tumor such as melanoma, head and neck, liver or kidney cancer. The sample consisted of CD4+ or CD8+ T cells sorted from blood, taken in a trial of the OX40 agonist ivuxolimab. CDR3 sequence: CSARIFGALHF. The bases read TGCAGTGCTAGAATATTCGGGGCCCTCCACTTT.